This note documents a single T cell receptor (beta chain) sequence. These data are taken from a study of OX40 agonist ivuxolimab in advanced cancers. The assay was immunoSEQ multiplex PCR, and TCRdb's table has in-frame clones only and misses some. Of around 120,000 clones listed, around 87% are singletons. Systemic immunosuppression or autoimmune disease history was grounds to exclude patients. The CDR3 covers 18 residues. V lost 0 bases and J 0 bases, leaving 13 bases between the germline ends. Germline V gene lookup returns CDR1 SGDLS and CDR2 YYNGEE. This TCR was sampled from an adult with an advanced solid tumor such as melanoma, head and neck, liver or kidney cancer. The V call is TRBV9, the J call TRBJ2-6; TRBD2 might be the D (6 bases). The sequencing here drew on CD4+ or CD8+ T cells sorted from blood, taken in a trial of the OX40 agonist ivuxolimab. This chain's CDR3 is CASSVVDSGHSGANVLTF. CDR3 bases: TGTGCCAGCAGCGTAGTCGATAGCGGCCACTCTGGGGCCAACGTCCTGACTTTC.